This T cell receptor beta chain was captured in a study of T cell repertoires in cytomegalovirus infection. The overall study: Selected CMV epitopes included recently identified HLA-C-restricted ones as well as well-studied HLA-B-restricted ones. Study-wide points: The ex vivo response was dominated by HLA-C-restricted CMV-specific TCR beta clonotypes.

MiXCR was run by TCRdb on the reads, yielding one entry per CDR3 protein. The sample consists of tens of thousands of distinct CDR3 sequences, 42% of them appearing once. CDR3 size: 16 residues. Germline V gene data show CDR1 as SGHVS and CDR2 as FQNEAQ. Losses at the gene ends were 5 bases for V and 2 bases for J; bases not matched to a gene: 6. Points on this clonotype: Antigen: not known.

Material: CD8+ T cells from cultured PBMCs, obtained from culture after CMV antigen stimulation. This TCR was recovered from a human donor in good health (CMV status not recorded). Some clones in this sample may be carry-over from other donors' samples. The chain recombines TRBV7-8 with TRBJ2-2; TRBD1 matches 9 bases. The CDR3: CASSRRDRDNTGELFF. The CDR3 bases are TGTGCCAGCAGCCGCCGGGACAGGGATAACACCGGGGAGCTGTTTTTT.